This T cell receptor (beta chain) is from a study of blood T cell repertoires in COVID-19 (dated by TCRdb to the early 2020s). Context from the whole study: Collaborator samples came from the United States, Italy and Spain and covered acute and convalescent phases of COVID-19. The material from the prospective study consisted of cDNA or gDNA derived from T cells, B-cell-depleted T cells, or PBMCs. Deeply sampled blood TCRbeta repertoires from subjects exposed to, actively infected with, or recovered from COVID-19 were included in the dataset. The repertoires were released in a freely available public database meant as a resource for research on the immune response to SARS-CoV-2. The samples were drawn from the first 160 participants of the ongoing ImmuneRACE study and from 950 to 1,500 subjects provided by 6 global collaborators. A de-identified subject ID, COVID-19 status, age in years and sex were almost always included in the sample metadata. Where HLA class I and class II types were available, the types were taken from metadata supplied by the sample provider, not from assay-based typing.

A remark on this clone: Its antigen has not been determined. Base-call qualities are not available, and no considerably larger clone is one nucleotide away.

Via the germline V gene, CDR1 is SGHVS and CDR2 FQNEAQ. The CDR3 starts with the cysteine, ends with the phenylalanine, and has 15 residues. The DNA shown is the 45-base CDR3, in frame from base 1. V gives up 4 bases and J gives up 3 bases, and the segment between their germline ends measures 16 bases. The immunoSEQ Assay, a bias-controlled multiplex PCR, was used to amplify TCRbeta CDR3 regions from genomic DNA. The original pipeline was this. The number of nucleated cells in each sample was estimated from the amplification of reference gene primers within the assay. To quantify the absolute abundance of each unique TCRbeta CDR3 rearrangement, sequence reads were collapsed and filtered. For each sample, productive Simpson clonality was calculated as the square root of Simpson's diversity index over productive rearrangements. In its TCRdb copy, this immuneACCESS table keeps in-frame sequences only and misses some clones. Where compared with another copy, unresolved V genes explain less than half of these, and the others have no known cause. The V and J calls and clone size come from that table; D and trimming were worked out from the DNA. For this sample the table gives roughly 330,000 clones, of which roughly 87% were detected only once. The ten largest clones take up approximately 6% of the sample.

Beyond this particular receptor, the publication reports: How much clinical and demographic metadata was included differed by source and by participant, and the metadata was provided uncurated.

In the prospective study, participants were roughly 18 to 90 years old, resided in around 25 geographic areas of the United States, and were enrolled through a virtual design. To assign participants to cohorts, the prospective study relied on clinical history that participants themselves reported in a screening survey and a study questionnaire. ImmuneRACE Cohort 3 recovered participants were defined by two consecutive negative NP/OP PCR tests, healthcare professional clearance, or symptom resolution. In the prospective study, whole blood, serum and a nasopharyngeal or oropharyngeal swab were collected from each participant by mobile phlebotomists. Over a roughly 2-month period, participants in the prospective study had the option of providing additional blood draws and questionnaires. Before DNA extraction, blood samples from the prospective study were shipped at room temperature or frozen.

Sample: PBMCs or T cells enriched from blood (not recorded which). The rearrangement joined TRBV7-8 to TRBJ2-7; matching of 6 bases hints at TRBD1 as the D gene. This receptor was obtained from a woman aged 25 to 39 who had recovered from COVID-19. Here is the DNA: TGTGCCAGCAGCTCCGCAGGGGAAAGTAGCTACGAGCAGTACTTC. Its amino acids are CASSSAGESSYEQYF.